What follows are 4 T cell receptor beta chains derived from one specimen sequenced in a study of blood T cell repertoires in COVID-19. The assay was immunoSEQ multiplex PCR, and TCRdb's table has in-frame clones only and misses some. In the table there are about 220,000 clones, about 88% of which are singletons. Sequencing was performed on peripheral blood. Receptors were obtained from a middle-aged man with active or convalescent COVID-19.

V and J are TRBV10-1 and TRBJ1-6, with D maybe TRBD1 (6 bases). From germline, CDR1 is WNHNN and CDR2 SYGVQD (reference sequence). V lost 6 bases and J 10 bases, leaving 13 bases between the germline ends. The CDR3 runs to 13 residues. Written as DNA, the CDR3 is TGCGCCAGCAGCCCGAGGGGGTTGTCACCCCTCCACTTT. Translating gives CASSPRGLSPLHF.

This chain uses TRBV19 with TRBJ1-5; D is possibly TRBD1 (5 bases). Trimming stripped 4 bases from V and 3 bases from J, with 7 bases between. The CDR3 is made up of 13 amino acids. The germline V gene has CDR1 LNHDA and CDR2 SQIVND (reference sequence). In nucleotides, the CDR3 is TGTGCCAGTAGTACAGGGAACAATCAGCCCCAGCATTTT. This sequence encodes CASSTGNNQPQHF.

The V gene is TRBV6-6, the J gene TRBJ2-1, with D perhaps TRBD1 (6 bases). The CDR3 extends over 14 amino acids. Germline CDR1 reads MNHNY; CDR2 reads SVGAGI (reference sequence). Between the trimmed V and J ends, which lost 0 bases and 8 bases, there was a span of 11 bases. The CDR3 loop is CASSYSQGSDEQFF. The CDR3, as DNA: TGTGCCAGCAGTTACTCTCAGGGGTCTGATGAGCAGTTCTTC.

The chain carries TRBV6-6 and TRBJ2-1; 11 nucleotides match TRBD1. V was clipped by 5 bases and J by 6 bases; unmatched bases: 6. The germline V gene has CDR1 MNHNY and CDR2 SVGAGI (reference sequence). The CDR3 has 15 amino acids. This CDR3 is CASSRSGTGGNEQFF. Written as DNA, the CDR3 is TGTGCCAGCAGTCGATCCGGGACAGGGGGCAATGAGCAGTTCTTC.